The clone carrying this T cell receptor beta chain was detected a few times. This sample stems from a study of T cell changes during pregnancy in multiple sclerosis. V lost 0 bases and J lost 7; bases outside the gene matches: 9. CDR3 length equals 17 residues. Germline lookup yields CDR1 SGHTA and CDR2 FQGNSA. Generated by immunoSEQ multiplex PCR, the TCRdb table keeps only in-frame clones and is missing some. The sample includes about 70,000 clones, 80% to 95% of them seen just once. Sequenced material: peripheral blood, taken before pregnancy. The clonotype was recovered from a female donor with multiple sclerosis, enrolled in a pregnancy study. The gene calls are TRBV7-2 and TRBJ1-4; 9 bases fit TRBD1. In DNA, the CDR3 is TGTGCCAGCAGCTTAGCTTCTACAGGGGGCGAGGGTGAAAAACTGTTTTTT. It encodes CASSLASTGGEGEKLFF.